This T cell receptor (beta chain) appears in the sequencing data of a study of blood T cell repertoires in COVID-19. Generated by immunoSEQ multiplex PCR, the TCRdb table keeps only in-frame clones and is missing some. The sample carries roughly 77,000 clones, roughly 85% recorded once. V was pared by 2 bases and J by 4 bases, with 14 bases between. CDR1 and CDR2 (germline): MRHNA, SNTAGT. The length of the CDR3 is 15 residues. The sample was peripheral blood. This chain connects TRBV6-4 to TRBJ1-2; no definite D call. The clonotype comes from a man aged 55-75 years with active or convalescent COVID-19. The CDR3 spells CASSDGPGLTYGYTF. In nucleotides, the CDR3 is TGTGCCAGCAGTGACGGTCCGGGATTGACCTATGGCTACACCTTC.